A single sample is the source of the 15 T cell receptor beta chains below, sequenced in a study of cytomegalovirus exposure and HLA in healthy donors. With 60 Vbeta and 13 Jbeta primers, the PCR was carried out. Profiling relied on immunoSEQ multiplex PCR, and the TCRdb table lists in-frame clones only, not all of them. This sample's table reports 150,000 or so clones. Material: PBMCs. These receptors all stem from a woman aged 50 to 65 in good health and CMV-seronegative.

V gene TRBV7-9 combines with J gene TRBJ1-1; tentatively, D is TRBD1 (6 bases). V dropped 2 bases and J dropped 1 base, with 17 bases sitting between them. This CDR3 is 17 amino acids long. The germline gives CDR1 SEHNR, CDR2 FQNEAQ (reference sequence). The CDR3 DNA sequence: TGTGCCAGCAGCTTAATTGGGGGACATCCCTCGAACACTGAAGCTTTCTTT. Protein: CASSLIGGHPSNTEAFF.

This chain joins TRBV7-2 and TRBJ2-2; TRBD2 matches 7 bases. V gave up 2 bases and J gave up 3 bases; unmatched junction bases: 6. The length of the CDR3 is 16 residues. CDR1 SGHTA and CDR2 FQGNSA come from the germline V gene. CDR3 sequence: CASSLWQGGDTGELFF. The CDR3 DNA reads as TGTGCCAGCAGCTTATGGCAGGGAGGGGACACCGGGGAGCTGTTTTTT.

The rearrangement links TRBV9 to TRBJ2-1; 7 positions agree with TRBD2. The germline CDR1 and CDR2 sequences are SGDLS and YYNGEE. The CDR3 extends over 16 amino acids. Trimming at V came to 3 bases and at J to 2 bases, leaving 8 bases not matched to a gene. Written as DNA, the CDR3 is TGTGCCAGCAGCGGTGGCGGGGGTCGTACCTACAATGAGCAGTTCTTC. Protein sequence: CASSGGGGRTYNEQFF.

The gene calls are TRBV7-3 and TRBJ1-1, with 8 bases aligning to TRBD1. The trim removed 5 bases at V and 1 base at J, leaving 6 bases unmatched. Germline CDR1 and CDR2: SGHTA and FQGTGA. The CDR3 has 15 amino acids. CDR3 DNA sequence: TGTGCCAGCAGCCCTACAGGGACAGGGAACACTGAAGCTTTCTTT. Amino acid sequence: CASSPTGTGNTEAFF. The variable domain in full, with the rest retrieved from reference TRBV7-3 and TRBJ1-1, is GAGVSQTPSNKVTEKGKYVELRCDPISGHTALYWYRQSLGQGPEFLIYFQGTGAADDSGLPNDRFFAVRPEGSVSTLKIQRTERGDSAVYLCASSPTGTGNTEAFFGQGTRLTVV.

DNA of the CDR3: TGTGCCAGCAGTTATAGCGGGAGTAGGACAGATACGCAGTATTTT. This translates into CASSYSGSRTDTQYF. The chain combines TRBV6-5 with TRBJ2-3; 9 bases map to TRBD2. CDR1 MNHEY and CDR2 SVGAGI come from the germline V gene. The CDR3 loop spans 15 amino acids. J was trimmed by 3 bases and V by 3 bases; bases with no gene match: 4.

This chain uses TRBV15 with TRBJ2-7, with D tentatively TRBD1 (5 bases). Germline CDR1 and CDR2: LNHNV and YYDKDF (reference sequence). The CDR3 is made up of 16 amino acids. Trimming pared 1 base from V and 4 bases from J, leaving 17 bases between. The CDR3 spells CATSRGPGLRNYEQYF. CDR3 nucleotide sequence: TGTGCCACCAGCAGAGGCCCAGGGCTAAGAAATTACGAGCAGTACTTC.

The V and J genes are TRBV30 and TRBJ1-5; D gene unclear. The germline CDR1 and CDR2 sequences are GTSNPN and SVGIG (reference sequence). Trimming removed 0 bases at V and 6 bases at J, with 9 bases between. The CDR3 extends over 13 amino acids. The CDR3 reads CAWSVGSGQPQHF. CDR3 nucleotide sequence: TGTGCCTGGAGTGTAGGGAGTGGTCAGCCCCAGCATTTT.

The chain joins TRBV19 to TRBJ2-7; D might be TRBD2 (5 bases). CDR1 and CDR2 from the germline V gene are LNHDA and SQIVND (reference sequence). V was trimmed by 1 base and J by 2 bases, leaving 18 bases between them. The CDR3 has 17 amino acids. CDR3 bases: TGTGCCAGTAGTATAGGCCCCACATCGACGGGGACCTACGAGCAGTACTTC. This codes for CASSIGPTSTGTYEQYF. Full variable domain (remainder filled in from reference TRBV19 and TRBJ2-7): DGGITQSPKYLFRKEGQNVTLSCEQNLNHDAMYWYRQDPGQGLRLIYYSQIVNDFQKGDIAEGYSVSREKKESFPLTVTSAQKNPTAFYLCASSIGPTSTGTYEQYFGPGTRLTVT.

The chain joins TRBV30 to TRBJ1-3; D gene ambiguous. The V end was cut by 0 bases, the J end by 7 bases, with 7 bases between. This CDR3 region has 12 residues. Germline values: CDR1 GTSNPN, CDR2 SVGIG (reference sequence). For the CDR3, the DNA is TGTGCCTGGAGTGTTTCGGGGAACACCATATATTTT. It is translated as CAWSVSGNTIYF.

Measured by frequency, this clone is medium-sized (0.01 to 0.1%). V is TRBV27 and J is TRBJ1-1; D remains unclear. Germline CDR1 and CDR2: MNHEY and SMNVEV (reference sequence). V was shortened by 7 bases and J by 7 bases, with 10 bases between the two germline ends. The CDR3 is made up of 11 amino acids. Here the CDR3 reads CASTLGDEAFF. CDR3 bases: TGTGCCAGCACCCTCGGGGATGAAGCTTTCTTT.

This chain joins TRBV29-1 and TRBJ2-7; D gene unclear. The germline V gene encodes CDR1 SQVTM and CDR2 ANQGSEA. This CDR3 contains 12 residues. V was clipped by 1 base and J by 3 bases, with 7 bases between them. This CDR3 is CSVEGYFYEQYF. The DNA for the CDR3 is TGCAGCGTTGAAGGCTATTTCTACGAGCAGTACTTC.

Concerning this clone itself: Relative to the germline gene, one junction end is altered; a read error may explain this. The chain couples TRBV7-7 to TRBJ2-2; TRBD1 agrees at 8 bases. Germline lookup yields CDR1 SSHAT and CDR2 FNYEAQ (reference sequence). The CDR3 is made up of 15 amino acids. The DNA of the CDR3 is TGTGCTAGCAGCTCGACAGGGGCGGACACCGGGGAGCTGTTTTTT. It codes for CASSSTGADTGELFF.

This chain uses TRBV4-1 with TRBJ2-7, with TRBD2 as a possible D gene (6 bases). Germline-derived CDR1 and CDR2 are MGHRA and YSYEKL. The ends were cut back, 1 base at V and 3 bases at J, with 13 bases in the middle. This CDR3 region has 15 residues. The DNA of the CDR3 is TGCGCCAGCAGCCAAGCTGGCGGCGGGAACTACGAGCAGTACTTC. Protein product: CASSQAGGGNYEQYF.

This chain uses TRBV10-3 with TRBJ1-2, with D unresolved. CDR1 and CDR2 from the germline V gene are ENHRY and SYGVKD. This CDR3 is built from 13 residues. Trimming cost V 10 bases and J 0 bases, with 12 bases left between them. Here the CDR3 reads CATPSRANYGYTF. Written as DNA, the CDR3 is TGTGCCACCCCGAGTAGAGCTAACTATGGCTACACCTTC.

The chain uses TRBV15 and TRBJ1-1; the D is unclear. Trimming pared 6 bases from V and 1 base from J, leaving 9 bases between. The CDR3 runs to 13 residues. Germline V lookup: CDR1 LNHNV, CDR2 YYDKDF (reference sequence). The CDR3: CATSFGENTEAFF. CDR3 nucleotide sequence: TGTGCCACCAGTTTCGGGGAGAACACTGAAGCTTTCTTT.